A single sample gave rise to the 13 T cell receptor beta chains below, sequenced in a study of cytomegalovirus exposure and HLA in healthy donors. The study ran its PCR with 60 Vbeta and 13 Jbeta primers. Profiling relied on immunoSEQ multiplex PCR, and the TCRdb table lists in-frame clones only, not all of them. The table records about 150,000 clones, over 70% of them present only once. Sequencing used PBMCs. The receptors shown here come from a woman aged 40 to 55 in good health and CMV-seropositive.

The CDR3 sequence: CASSPSHRATEAFF. The DNA of the CDR3 is TGTGCCAGCAGTCCGTCACACAGGGCCACTGAAGCTTTCTTT. V and J are TRBV28 and TRBJ1-1, with TRBD1 as a possible D gene (6 bases). V was clipped by 5 bases and J by 4 bases, with 14 bases between them. CDR3 size: 14 residues. Germline values: CDR1 MDHEN, CDR2 SYDVKM.

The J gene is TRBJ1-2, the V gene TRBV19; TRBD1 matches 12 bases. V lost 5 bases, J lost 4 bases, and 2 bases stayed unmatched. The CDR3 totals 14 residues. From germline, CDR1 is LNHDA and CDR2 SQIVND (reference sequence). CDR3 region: CASSPGQGAYGYTF. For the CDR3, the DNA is TGTGCCAGTAGTCCGGGACAGGGGGCCTATGGCTACACCTTC.

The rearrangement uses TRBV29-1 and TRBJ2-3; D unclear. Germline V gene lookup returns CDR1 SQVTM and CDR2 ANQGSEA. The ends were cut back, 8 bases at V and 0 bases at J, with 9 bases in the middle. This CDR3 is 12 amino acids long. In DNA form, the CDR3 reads TGCAGCCCCCTGACTAGCACAGATACGCAGTATTTT. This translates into CSPLTSTDTQYF.

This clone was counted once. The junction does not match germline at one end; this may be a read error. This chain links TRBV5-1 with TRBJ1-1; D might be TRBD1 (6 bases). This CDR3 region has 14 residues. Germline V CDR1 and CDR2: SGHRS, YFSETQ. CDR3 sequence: CASSSEIRGTEALF. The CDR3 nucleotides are TGCGCCAGCAGCTCGGAGATCAGGGGCACTGAAGCTCTCTTT.

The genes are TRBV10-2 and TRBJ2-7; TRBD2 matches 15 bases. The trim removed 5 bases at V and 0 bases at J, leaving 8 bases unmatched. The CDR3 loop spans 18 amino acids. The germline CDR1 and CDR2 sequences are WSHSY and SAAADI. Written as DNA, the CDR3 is TGCGCCAGCAGTCGTGGGACTAGCGGGGGGCTAGGCTCCTACGAGCAGTACTTC. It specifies CASSRGTSGGLGSYEQYF.

Here the CDR3 DNA reads TGTGCCAGCTCACCACGCACAGGGGGCGCGGAGACCCAGTACTTC. It is translated as CASSPRTGGAETQYF. The rearrangement uses TRBV18 and TRBJ2-5; 9 bases are a match to TRBD1. The length of the CDR3 is 15 residues. CDR1 is KGHSH and CDR2 is LQKENI in the germline V gene. J was trimmed by 5 bases and V by 1 base; bases with no gene match: 5.

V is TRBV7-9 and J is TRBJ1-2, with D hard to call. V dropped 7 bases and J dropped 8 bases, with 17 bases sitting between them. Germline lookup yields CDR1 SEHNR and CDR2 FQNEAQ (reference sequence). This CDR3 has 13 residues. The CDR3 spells CASTDLPAGGYTF. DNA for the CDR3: TGTGCCAGCACAGATCTGCCAGCGGGCGGCTACACCTTC.

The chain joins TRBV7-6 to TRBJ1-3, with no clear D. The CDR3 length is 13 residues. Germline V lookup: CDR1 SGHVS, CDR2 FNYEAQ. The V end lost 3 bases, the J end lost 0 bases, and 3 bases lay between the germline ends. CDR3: CASSFNSGNTIYF. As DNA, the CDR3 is TGTGCCAGCAGCTTTAACTCTGGAAACACCATATATTTT.

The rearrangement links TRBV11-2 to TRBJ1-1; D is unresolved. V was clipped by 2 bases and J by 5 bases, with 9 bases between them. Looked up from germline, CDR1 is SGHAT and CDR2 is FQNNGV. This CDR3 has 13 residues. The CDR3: CASSLSPVTEAFF. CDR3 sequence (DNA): TGTGCCAGCAGCTTATCTCCGGTTACTGAAGCTTTCTTT.

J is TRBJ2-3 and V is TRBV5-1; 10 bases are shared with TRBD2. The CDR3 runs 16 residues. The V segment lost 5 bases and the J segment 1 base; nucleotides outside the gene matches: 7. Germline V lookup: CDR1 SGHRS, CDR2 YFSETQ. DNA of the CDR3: TGCGCCAGCAGATGGGGTAGCGGGGGGCGCACAGATACGCAGTATTTT. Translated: CASRWGSGGRTDTQYF.

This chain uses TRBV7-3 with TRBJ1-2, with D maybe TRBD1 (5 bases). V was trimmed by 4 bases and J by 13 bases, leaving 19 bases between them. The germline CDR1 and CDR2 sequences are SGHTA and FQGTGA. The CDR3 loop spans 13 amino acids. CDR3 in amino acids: CASSSFTGPGLTF. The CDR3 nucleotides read TGTGCCAGCAGCTCATTCACAGGTCCCGGTCTCACCTTC.

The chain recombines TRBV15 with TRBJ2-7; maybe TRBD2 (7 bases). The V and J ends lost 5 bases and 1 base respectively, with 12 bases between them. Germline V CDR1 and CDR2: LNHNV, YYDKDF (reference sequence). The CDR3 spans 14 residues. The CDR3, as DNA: TGTGCCACCAGCTCGCGGGGGCAATCCTACGAGCAGTACTTC. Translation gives CATSSRGQSYEQYF.

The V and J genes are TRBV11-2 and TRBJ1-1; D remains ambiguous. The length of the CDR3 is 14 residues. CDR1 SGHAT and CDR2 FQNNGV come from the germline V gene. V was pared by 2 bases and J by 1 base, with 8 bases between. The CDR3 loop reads CASSLSVSNTEAFF. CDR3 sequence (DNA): TGTGCCAGCAGCTTAAGCGTCTCGAACACTGAAGCTTTCTTT.